The 2 T cell receptor beta chains listed next were all sequenced from one sample in a study of T cells in narcolepsy (dated by TCRdb to the late 2010s). Receptors were amplified or captured by the immunoSEQ multiplex PCR assay. Imported from immuneACCESS, the table was reduced by TCRdb to in-frame sequences with V and J called. These copies leave out some clones; in studies compared against another copy, an unresolved V gene accounts for under half, and the cause of the remainder is not known. The sample table records 25,000 or so clones; approximately 85% of these occur just once. Around 9.6% of the sample is in the top ten clones. The material sequenced was memory (CD45RA-) CD4+ T cells from blood. In the paper's terms, the cell subset or site label means: memory T cells sorted ex vivo from peripheral blood. These TCRs come from a human donor in good health.

The rearrangement joins TRBV10-3 to TRBJ1-2; D call uncertain. Trimming shortened V by 3 bases and J by 8 bases, and 10 bases separated the two germline ends. The V gene's germline CDR1 is ENHRY and CDR2 SYGVKD. There are 12 residues in the CDR3. CDR3 residues: CAISEREKGYTF. In DNA form, the CDR3 reads TGTGCCATCAGTGAACGAGAGAAGGGCTACACCTTC.

J is TRBJ2-7 and V is TRBV6-5, with 8 nucleotides matching TRBD1. Germline lookup yields CDR1 MNHEY and CDR2 SVGAGI. The CDR3 is 14 amino acids. Unmatched junction bases numbered 11, after V lost 7 bases and J lost 6 bases. The CDR3 sequence: CASTIWTGSSEQYF. In DNA form, the CDR3 reads TGTGCCAGCACCATCTGGACAGGGTCAAGCGAGCAGTACTTC.